Sequencing of this T cell receptor beta chain was carried out in a study of cytomegalovirus exposure and HLA in healthy donors (dated by TCRdb to about 2017). For the wider study: According to an earlier analysis of 587 of the donors, some 180 million T cells yielded over 90 million unique TCR beta sequences and about 300 Gb of sequence data. A separate validation cohort of roughly 130 different subjects was used in addition to the roughly 700-subject first cohort. HLA typing covered class I and class II loci at four-digit resolution. To decide whether each TCR beta V gene segment behaved as functional or pseudogenic, an earlier analysis of over 500 of the donors relied on high-throughput TCR beta sequencing. Roughly 300 gigabases of sequencing data and around 85 million unique TCR sequences made up an early release that covered approximately 650 HLA-typed donors. The study profiled the T cell repertoires of 666 subjects by immunosequencing and related them to cytomegalovirus serostatus. In a later genetic analysis, genome-wide SNP genotypes for about 55% of the roughly 700 donors were used, and that subset was treated as a discovery cohort. In the later analysis, no new phenotypic data were used to find candidate immune exposures; instead, reliance was placed on TCR beta sequences and their occurrence across donors. To study patterns of TCR occurrence, a later analysis re-analyzed previously published TCR beta repertoires from 600 to 750 donors and added high-resolution HLA genotyping. On average, roughly 200,000 unique TCR beta nucleotide sequences were sequenced per donor among a few hundred genotyped donors of the cohort, with around 19% of those sequences being non-productive. Donor age, sex, ethnicity and CMV serostatus were compiled alongside the repertoire data. The aim of the study was to test whether cataloging public T cell receptors could identify signatures of past pathogen exposure. Typing coverage varied by locus: roughly 629-640 donors for A, B, C, DRB1 and DQB1; more than 500 for DQA1; 600 to 610 for DPA1; roughly 470 for DPB1. Roughly 5 DR-DQ haplotypes were treated as single units for association and clustering because of strong linkage in the cohort. Among the approximately 420 genotyped donors, approximately 81% belonged to the genetic ancestry cluster associated with self-reported Caucasian donors. The study combined high-throughput TCR immunosequencing, statistical association of individual TCRs with disease status, and machine learning to predict cytomegalovirus infection status. All discovery cohort repertoires had been generated on a single sequencing platform. What the authors observed across the whole study: Some IMGT-functional V segments, including TRBV6-2 and TRBV6-3, could not be distinguished by the 87-base-pair reads and were therefore excluded. A later analysis associated about 17,000 TCR beta sequences with specific HLA alleles at a false discovery rate of 0.05. In vitro tests confirmed that a few of the cytomegalovirus-associated TCR beta chains recognize cytomegalovirus antigens. In a later genetic analysis, fewer N-insertions in productive TCRs were reported among donors in an Asian-associated ancestry cluster than the roughly 670-donor mean. Only TCR beta chains were sequenced in this cohort, and the absence of alpha or paired-chain data limited detectable features. Across donors, most TCR sequences were observed very rarely, whereas some public TCRs were present in many individuals. A later analysis reported that several top co-occurrence clusters appeared linked to parvovirus B19, influenza, CMV and Epstein-Barr virus. Roughly uniform sequencing depth across donors was assumed in presence/absence analyses, although this assumption may not hold. The authors suggested that the approach could potentially be extended to other disease states and immunological phenotypes. A cluster of highly shared sequence variants was judged likely to represent a technical artifact of the sequencing pipeline. In a later analysis, TCR association rates were found to vary across HLA loci, with the most associated TCRs seen for DRB1 alleles and the fewest for HLA-C alleles. Linkage disequilibrium might explain the correlated functional status among segregating V segments, but an unknown experimental factor could not be excluded. A further reported finding was that TCR beta sequences accurately predicted the HLA-A and HLA-B alleles for most subjects in the first cohort. Because counts were too low, more than 15 rarely observed V segments, including chromosome 9 orphons, were left out of the earlier analysis of 587 of the donors. In an earlier analysis of approximately 600 of the donors, most TCR beta V segments were observed in productive rearrangements about 90% or about 30% of the time, broadly matching IMGT annotations. The study listed 150 to 200 TCR beta chains as associated with cytomegalovirus. V-gene and J-gene trimming of TCR beta chains was associated with a missense DCLRE1C variant in a later genetic analysis, and the association was replicated in an independent cohort. According to a later analysis, most CMV-associated TCR beta chains appeared to be HLA-restricted, and the HLA associations seemed to be driven largely by CMV exposure. In a later analysis, HLA-associated TCR beta chains showed more clonal expansion and lower generation probabilities than non-associated chains that were equally common. CMV serostatus was the only immune exposure information available for the cohort. When HLA alleles, especially DR and DQ, strongly co-occurred, attributing TCR associations to individual alleles was difficult. Cytomegalovirus status was reported to be diagnosed by the classifier with high specificity and sensitivity in both the original and validation cohorts. Because HLA typing was unavailable for some donors at each locus, only the typed subset was used in association tests.

The protocol used for the library was the immunoSEQ multiplex PCR assay. The multiplex PCR relied on a mix of 60 forward primers for TCR Vbeta segments and 13 reverse primers for TCR Jbeta segments. The CDR3 region of rearranged TCR beta genes was amplified from genomic DNA with a multiplex PCR assay. The amplified TCR beta libraries were sequenced on the Illumina HiSeq System as 87-base-pair reads. The original pipeline was this. A later analysis tallied some 79 million unique TCR beta chains across the approximately 670 repertoires, and around 9.9 million of those chains were shared by two or more donors. Raw reads were error-corrected and collapsed into unique sequences with a nearest-neighbor algorithm that merged closely related sequences to remove PCR and sequencing errors. Alignment of CDR3 sequences to IMGT reference sequences was used to assign V, D and J gene segments. For a sequence to be retained, a match of at least six nucleotides was required to both a V gene segment and a J gene segment. Rearrangements were called productive when the CDR3 lacked stop codons and stayed in frame with V and J; all others were non-productive. CDR3 was defined according to IMGT convention as the region running from the second conserved V-encoded cysteine to the conserved J-encoded phenylalanine. The earlier analysis of about 590 of the donors excluded sequences that lacked an unambiguous match to a single V gene segment. In an earlier analysis of 587 of the donors, a V segment was called functional when productive rearrangements were above 56.7%, and segregating when the standard deviation between donors exceeded 5%. To diagnose cytomegalovirus status from the catalog of TCR beta chain sequences, a statistical classification framework was built. A later analysis assigned V and J genes by comparing TCR nucleotide sequences with IMGT/GENE-DB human TR gene sequences. Using the TCRdist pipeline, a later analysis assigned CDR3 sequences along with most-parsimonious VDJ recombination scenarios. In a later analysis, every TCR beta chain was defined by the combination of its CDR3 amino acid sequence and its V-gene family, and reads without a unique V-gene family were dropped. As a way to deal with suspected cross-contamination and a sequencing artifact, a later analysis dropped 450 to 700 nucleotide sequences that were highly shared and had low generation probability. In a later analysis, a clonal expansion index for each public chain was calculated from normalized within-repertoire ranks of inferred template counts. In a later analysis, generation probabilities were computed using a VDJ recombination model fitted to out-of-frame rearrangements, and the results were checked against IGoR. A later analysis scored TCR-TCR, TCR-HLA and TCR-CMV co-occurrence with hypergeometric tests, applying a repertoire-size bias correction to TCR pairs. In a later analysis, false discovery rates were estimated by permuting HLA or CMV assignments 20 times. In a later analysis, co-occurring TCRs were grouped with DBSCAN, and TCRdist sequence similarity was added when clustering was performed within HLA-allele-positive subsets. For co-occurrence clustering, repertoires with fewer than 30,000 or more than 120,000 public chains were excluded, along with five repertoires with anomalous nucleotide sharing. TCRdb stores this immuneACCESS table with in-frame sequences only. Part of the clones is absent; in the studies checked, under half of the shortfall reflects unresolved V genes, and no reason is known for the rest. Clone size and the V and J calls come from that table; the DNA yielded D and trimming. The table for this sample lists around 150,000 clones; about 63% of them were counted only once. About 3% of the sample rests with the top ten.

Of note for this clone: There is no known antigen for this receptor. No per-base quality is available; no much larger clone lies one base away.

The CDR3 sequence holds 15 residues, the cysteine and phenylalanine included. The DNA shown is the 45-base CDR3, in frame from base 1. Clipping removes 4 bases from V and 5 bases from J, with 9 as the unmatched junction base count. CDR1 and CDR2 (SGDLS, YYNGEE) derive from the germline V gene. The cohort consisted of 600 or so healthy bone marrow donors. All cohort members were sampled while nominally healthy, although unrecorded immune exposures were likely present. The donor was CMV seropositive and belonged to the group of about 290 seropositive cohort members. A peripheral blood sample was collected from each donor, and TCR beta sequencing was performed on peripheral blood mononuclear cells. The Qiagen DNeasy Blood Extraction Kit was used to extract genomic DNA from the blood cell samples.

The clonotype was recovered from a woman between 35 and 50 years old in good health and CMV-seropositive. The specimen sequenced was PBMCs. The chain uses TRBV9 and TRBJ1-1, with 9 junctional bases fitting TRBD1. The bases read TGTGCCAGCAGCCCCAGGACAGGGGTGAGGACTGAAGCTTTCTTT. Its product reads: CASSPRTGVRTEAFF.